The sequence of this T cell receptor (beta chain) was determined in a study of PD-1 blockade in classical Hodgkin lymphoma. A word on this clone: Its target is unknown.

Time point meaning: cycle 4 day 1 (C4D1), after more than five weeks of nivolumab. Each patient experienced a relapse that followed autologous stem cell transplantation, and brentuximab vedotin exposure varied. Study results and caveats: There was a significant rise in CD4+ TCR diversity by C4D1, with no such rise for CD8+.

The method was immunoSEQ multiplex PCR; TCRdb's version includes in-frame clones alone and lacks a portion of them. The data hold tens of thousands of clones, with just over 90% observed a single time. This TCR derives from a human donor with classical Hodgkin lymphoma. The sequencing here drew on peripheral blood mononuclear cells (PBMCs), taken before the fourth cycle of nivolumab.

CDR3 nucleotides: TGTGCCAGCAGCTCGATCGGGACCCGCGACAGGGGGTTTGAGCAGTTCTTC. This sequence encodes CASSSIGTRDRGFEQFF. The J gene is TRBJ2-1, the V gene TRBV11-3; 9 nucleotides line up with TRBD1. Germline values: CDR1 SGHNT, CDR2 YENEEA. With V trimmed by 4 bases and J by 9 bases, 16 bases remained unmatched. The CDR3 is made up of 17 amino acids.